This passage covers 6 T cell receptor beta chains from one sample sequenced in a study of CD8+CD57+ T cells in acquired aplastic anemia. The patients chosen for sequencing had shown expansion of CD8+CD57+ cells (detected by flow cytometry). TCR beta VDJ and CDR3 profiling used genomic DNA as template. TCRdb itself ran the reads through MiXCR, one entry per CDR3 protein. In the table there are roughly 150,000 distinct CDR3 sequences, less than 60% of which are singletons. The sequenced sample consisted of sorted CD4+, CD8+, or CD8+CD57+ T cells (not recorded which) from PBMCs. These receptors all come from a human donor with aplastic anemia.

A note on this clonotype: This may be a read error, as it is one base from a much larger clone. The chain uses TRBV5-1 and TRBJ2-1; D might be TRBD2 (6 bases). Trimming removed 3 bases from V and 7 bases from J, with 11 bases in between. Per the germline V gene, CDR1 is SGHRS and CDR2 is YFSETQ. The CDR3 spans 13 residues. CDR3 DNA sequence: TGCGCCAGCAGCTCGGGGACTTCTAATGAGCAGTTCTTC. Its protein product is CASSSGTSNEQFF.

In its sample, this clonotype was seen many times. CDR3 nucleotide sequence: TGTGCCAGCAGCTTGGGACCGAGCCTATACGAGCAGTACTTC. Amino acid sequence: CASSLGPSLYEQYF. The chain combines TRBV5-5 with TRBJ2-7; D remains unclear. V lost 0 bases and J 4 bases, leaving 11 bases between the germline ends. This CDR3 spans 14 amino acids. Germline CDR1 SGHKS, CDR2 YYEKEE (reference sequence).

The V and J genes are TRBV7-8 and TRBJ1-1; 9 bases match TRBD1. Looked up from germline, CDR1 is SGHVS and CDR2 is FQNEAQ. J lost 5 bases, V lost 8 bases, and 6 bases had no gene match. The CDR3 has 13 residues. The CDR3 sequence is CASVRDRVTEAFF. Written as DNA, the CDR3 is TGTGCCAGCGTCCGGGACAGGGTTACTGAAGCTTTCTTT.

This clonotype came up a few times. The chain is built from TRBV6-2 or TRBV6-3 and TRBJ2-1; 7 positions agree with TRBD2. Unmatched junction bases numbered 14, after V lost 5 bases and J lost 4 bases. This CDR3 region has 17 residues. The germline CDR1 and CDR2 sequences are MNHEY and SVGEGT. The CDR3 region is CASSPRLAAGTYNEQFF. CDR3 in DNA: TGTGCCAGCAGTCCCCGGTTAGCAGCGGGAACGTACAATGAGCAGTTCTTC.

This chain links TRBV10-3 with TRBJ2-1; TRBD2 agrees at 9 bases. This CDR3 comprises 18 residues. Germline CDR1 and CDR2: ENHRY and SYGVKD. Trimming took 8 bases from V and 5 from J; bases not matched to a gene: 19. CDR3 amino acids: CAIGSSWREGLTHNEQFF. For the CDR3, the DNA is TGTGCCATCGGCTCGAGTTGGCGGGAGGGCCTAACACACAATGAGCAGTTCTTC.

This clonotype showed up many times. V usage is TRBV20-1 and J usage is TRBJ2-7; 11 bases are a match to TRBD2. Germline CDR1 DFQATT, CDR2 SNEGSKA (reference sequence). CDR3 length equals 13 residues. V dropped 1 base and J dropped 6; count of bases not matched to a gene: 2. The CDR3 DNA reads as TGCAGTGCTAGAGTCCTAGCGGGAGGCGAGCAGTACTTC. Residues: CSARVLAGGEQYF.